Following are 28 T cell receptor beta chains from one sample sequenced in a study of T-cell reconstitution after alpha-beta-depleted transplantation in children. Preparing the TCRbeta library involved the use of unique molecular identifiers. Using its own MiXCR run on the PCR reads, TCRdb lists one record per CDR3 protein. Counted here are 200,000 to 250,000 distinct CDR3 sequences, 9.7% occurring once; the ten biggest clones make up about 5.4%. The sequences come from PBMCs from the stem cell graft donor, collected from the stem cell graft. Every receptor here comes from a human donor who donated a stem cell graft to a child with SCID.

The V call is TRBV5-1, the J call TRBJ1-5; D remains unclear. Germline V gene lookup returns CDR1 SGHRS and CDR2 YFSETQ. V lost 7 bases, J lost 5 bases, and 4 bases lay in between. The CDR3 is 10 residues long. CDR3 coding DNA: TGCGCCAGCCCTCATCAGCCCCAGCATTTT. Encoded protein: CASPHQPQHF.

This clonotype has a count of ten or more. One end of the junction does not line up with germline, which may come from a read error. The rearrangement uses TRBV7-2 and TRBJ1-1, with D perhaps matching TRBD1 (6 bases). Looked up from germline, CDR1 is SGHTA and CDR2 is FQGNSA. There are 14 residues in the CDR3. CDR3 residues: CASSPGRGPAEAFF. The CDR3 region has the DNA TGTGCCAGCAGCCCCGGCCGGGGGCCTGCTGAGGCTTTCTTT.

This clonotype was found many times. V gene TRBV27 combines with J gene TRBJ1-6, with a tentative D call TRBD1 (5 bases). V dropped 5 bases and J dropped 5 bases, with 16 bases sitting between them. This CDR3 is 16 amino acids long. CDR1 is MNHEY and CDR2 is SMNVEV in the germline V gene (reference sequence). CDR3 in amino acids: CASSGSQTGHNSPLHF. DNA for the CDR3: TGTGCCAGCAGTGGCAGCCAAACGGGGCATAATTCACCCCTCCACTTT.

This clonotype was observed at least ten times. The chain recombines TRBV5-6 with TRBJ2-2; no definite D call. CDR3 length equals 13 residues. Trimming took off 2 bases at V and 5 bases at J, with 7 bases between the two ends. Looked up from germline, CDR1 is SGHDT and CDR2 is YYEEEE. The CDR3 here is CASSFDLTGELFF. The CDR3 DNA is TGTGCCAGCAGCTTCGACTTGACCGGGGAGCTGTTTTTT.

This clonotype was recorded at least ten times. V is TRBV11-2 and J is TRBJ2-1; D remains unclear. Germline CDR1 SGHAT, CDR2 FQNNGV. The CDR3 is made up of 14 amino acids. V was cut by 3 bases and J by 5 bases, with 11 bases left in between. CDR3 amino acids: CASSLYGSHNEQFF. CDR3 nucleotides: TGTGCCAGCAGCTTGTACGGGTCCCACAATGAGCAGTTCTTC.

This clonotype occurred many times. V usage is TRBV6-5 and J usage is TRBJ1-2, with D uncertain. Trimming took 6 bases from V and 6 from J, leaving 14 bases between them. The CDR3 totals 13 residues. Germline loops: CDR1 MNHEY, CDR2 SVGAGI. The DNA for the CDR3 is TGTGCCAGCAGATTGGGCCTCCGGGATGGCTACACCTTC. As protein: CASRLGLRDGYTF.

This clonotype occurred many times. V is TRBV29-1 and J is TRBJ2-3, with D perhaps TRBD2 (6 bases). This CDR3 is built from 12 residues. V was shortened by 7 bases and J by 2 bases, with 10 bases between the two germline ends. The V gene's germline CDR1 is SQVTM and CDR2 ANQGSEA. The CDR3 DNA reads as TGCAGCGGAGGGCGGGACACAGATACGCAGTATTTT. This gives the protein CSGGRDTDTQYF.

Many counts were recorded for this clonotype. V is TRBV10-3 and J is TRBJ1-2; 7 bases match TRBD1. Looked up from germline, CDR1 is ENHRY and CDR2 is SYGVKD. J gave up 4 bases and V 7 bases, and 6 bases lay outside the gene matches. The length of the CDR3 is 13 residues. The CDR3 spells CAIKGAGGYGYTF. The CDR3 coding sequence is TGTGCCATCAAGGGCGCAGGGGGCTATGGCTACACCTTC.

This clonotype was recorded at least ten times. The chain combines TRBV5-1 with TRBJ2-3; D gene ambiguous. Trimming stripped 0 bases from V and 0 bases from J, with 11 bases between. The CDR3 consists of 16 residues. Germline V gene data show CDR1 as SGHRS and CDR2 as YFSETQ. This chain's CDR3 is CASSLGDALSTDTQYF. As DNA, the CDR3 is TGCGCCAGCAGCTTGGGAGACGCCCTAAGCACAGATACGCAGTATTTT. Full variable domain (missing parts from reference TRBV5-1 and TRBJ2-3): KAGVTQTPRYLIKTRGQQVTLSCSPISGHRSVSWYQQTPGQGLQFLFEYFSETQRNKGNFPGRFSGRQFSNSRSEMNVSTLELGDSALYLCASSLGDALSTDTQYFGPGTRLTVL.

This clonotype has ten or more counts. The CDR3 loop reads CASSSSGTQESPYGYTF. In nucleotides, the CDR3 is TGTGCCAGCAGTTCATCCGGGACACAGGAATCCCCTTATGGCTACACCTTC. The chain combines TRBV28 with TRBJ1-2, with D perhaps matching TRBD1 (6 bases). Trimming left V 4 bases short and J 5 bases short, with 23 bases between. This CDR3 region has 17 residues. Germline loops: CDR1 MDHEN, CDR2 SYDVKM.

The V gene is TRBV6-5, the J gene TRBJ1-1; the D gene is possibly TRBD1 (5 bases). CDR1 is MNHEY and CDR2 is SVGAGI in the germline V gene. The CDR3 covers 12 residues. The germline V and J ends were trimmed by 6 bases and 10 bases, with 15 bases remaining between them. CDR3 bases: TGTGCCAGCAGGGAGACGGGAAGGGGAGCTTTCTTT. It specifies CASRETGRGAFF.

The V gene is TRBV20-1, the J gene TRBJ2-7, with 11 positions matching TRBD2. From germline, CDR1 is DFQATT and CDR2 SNEGSKA (reference sequence). The CDR3 has 14 amino acids. With V trimmed by 3 bases and J by 5 bases, 6 bases remained unmatched. The CDR3 bases are TGCAGTGCTAGTATCACTAGCGGGGGTAACGAGCAGTACTTC. The encoded protein is CSASITSGGNEQYF.

This clonotype showed up many times. The chain links TRBV6-5 to TRBJ2-3, with unresolved D. The length of the CDR3 is 16 residues. Trimming left V 0 bases short and J 4 bases short, with 14 bases between. Germline assignment: CDR1 MNHEY and CDR2 SVGAGI. As DNA, the CDR3 is TGTGCCAGCAGTTACTCAGGGCGAATCCCCCCAGATACGCAGTATTTT. Protein: CASSYSGRIPPDTQYF.

The V and J genes are TRBV7-9 and TRBJ1-2; D is unclear. Germline CDR1 and CDR2: SEHNR and FQNEAQ (reference sequence). V shed 1 base and J shed 7 bases, with 16 bases lying between them. The CDR3 is made up of 15 amino acids. For the CDR3, the DNA is TGTGCCAGCAGCTTAGGGACGGCATCGCGGGCTGGCTACACCTTC. It translates to CASSLGTASRAGYTF. The whole variable domain, filled in from reference TRBV7-9 and TRBJ1-2, reads DTGVSQNPRHKITKRGQNVTFRCDPISEHNRLYWYRQTLGQGPEFLTYFQNEAQLEKSRLLSDRFSAERPKGSFSTLEIQRTEQGDSAMYLCASSLGTASRAGYTFGSGTRLTVV.

This clonotype was observed many times. The chain carries TRBV12-3 or TRBV12-4 and TRBJ1-1; unclear D gene. This CDR3 comprises 14 residues. Trimming removed 6 bases from V and 0 bases from J, with 11 bases in between. Here the CDR3 reads CASSPDGVNTEAFF. CDR3 DNA sequence: TGTGCCAGCAGCCCTGACGGGGTGAACACTGAAGCTTTCTTT.

This clonotype was counted between two and nine times. The genes are TRBV20-1 and TRBJ2-7; D unclear. Germline V CDR1 and CDR2: DFQATT, SNEGSKA (reference sequence). The CDR3 totals 11 residues. V lost 3 bases and J 4 bases, leaving 7 bases between the germline ends. The CDR3 nucleotides read TGCAGTGCTAGTGGAGAGTACGAGCAGTACTTC. This gives the protein CSASGEYEQYF.

This clonotype has at least ten counts. The J gene is TRBJ2-3, the V gene TRBV19, with D uncertain. Germline V gene data show CDR1 as LNHDA and CDR2 as SQIVND (reference sequence). V was trimmed by 5 bases and J by 2 bases, leaving 17 bases between them. This CDR3 is 16 amino acids long. CDR3 sequence reads: CASSALRLGITDTQYF. The CDR3 nucleotides read TGTGCCAGTAGTGCCCTTCGTCTTGGGATCACAGATACGCAGTATTTT.

This clonotype was observed many times. This chain connects TRBV10-3 to TRBJ2-1; 8 positions match TRBD1. CDR1 and CDR2 from the germline V gene are ENHRY and SYGVKD. J lost 2 bases, V lost 6 bases, and 6 bases had no gene match. This CDR3 region has 15 residues. CDR3 DNA: TGTGCCATCAGGGACAGGGCGGGTACCTACAATGAGCAGTTCTTC. Its translation is CAIRDRAGTYNEQFF.

This clonotype was counted at least ten times. The rearrangement joins TRBV7-9 to TRBJ1-2; D may be TRBD1 (5 bases). The length of the CDR3 is 15 residues. CDR1 SEHNR and CDR2 FQNEAQ come from the germline V gene (reference sequence). Deletions cut 2 bases from V and 4 bases from J, with 14 bases between. Here the CDR3 DNA reads TGTGCCAGCAGCTTAAAAGCTTTAGACAGCTATGGCTACACCTTC. Amino acids: CASSLKALDSYGYTF.

Many counts were recorded for this clonotype. The rearrangement links TRBV20-1 to TRBJ2-7, with 11 nucleotides matching TRBD2. The CDR3 runs 13 residues. Looked up from germline, CDR1 is DFQATT and CDR2 is SNEGSKA (reference sequence). V lost 8 bases and J lost 3; bases outside the gene matches: 6. CDR3 protein: CSSGTSGNYEQYF. CDR3 in DNA: TGCAGTTCCGGGACTAGCGGTAACTACGAGCAGTACTTC.

There are many counts of this clonotype. This chain connects TRBV7-3 to TRBJ2-5; 9 bases fit TRBD2. CDR1 SGHTA and CDR2 FQGTGA come from the germline V gene. V shed 5 bases, J shed 4 bases, and the junction held 11 bases outside the gene matches. The CDR3 is made up of 16 amino acids. The CDR3, as DNA: TGTGCCAGCAGCCCCCGCGGGGGGGCCAGAAGAGAGACCCAGTACTTC. Its protein is CASSPRGGARRETQYF.

At least ten counts were recorded for this clonotype. This chain joins TRBV12-3 or TRBV12-4 and TRBJ2-7, with TRBD2 matching over 11 bases. This CDR3 is 17 amino acids long. The J segment lost 3 bases and the V segment lost 4 bases, leaving 11 bases of the junction unmatched. CDR3 coding DNA: TGTGCCAGCAGTTCGGGCGGAGTAGCGGGGGGGGACTACGAGCAGTACTTC. Translation gives CASSSGGVAGGDYEQYF.

This clonotype occurred many times. V is TRBV9 and J is TRBJ2-3; 9 nucleotides match TRBD1. Trimming took 3 bases from V and 4 from J; bases not matched to a gene: 6. The CDR3 runs 15 residues. Germline V gene lookup returns CDR1 SGDLS and CDR2 YYNGEE. The CDR3 coding sequence is TGTGCCAGCAGCGCTGACAGGGGGTGGGCAGATACGCAGTATTTT. Protein: CASSADRGWADTQYF.

This clonotype has a handful of counts. The chain is built from TRBV27 and TRBJ1-2, with 9 bases lining up with TRBD1. CDR1 MNHEY and CDR2 SMNVEV come from the germline V gene (reference sequence). Trimming at V came to 5 bases and at J to 0 bases, leaving 10 bases not matched to a gene. The CDR3 spans 17 residues. This chain's CDR3 is CASSRQGERRANYGYTF. The DNA for the CDR3 is TGTGCCAGCAGTCGACAGGGGGAACGGCGAGCTAACTATGGCTACACCTTC.

The chain combines TRBV6-2 or TRBV6-3 with TRBJ1-5; D remains unclear. The CDR3 loop spans 16 amino acids. CDR1 is MNHEY, CDR2 SVGEGT, per germline. Deletions cut 0 bases from V and 2 bases from J, with 11 bases between. The CDR3: CASSYSKGRGNQPQHF. In DNA, the CDR3 is TGTGCCAGCAGTTACTCGAAAGGGAGGGGCAATCAGCCCCAGCATTTT.

This clonotype has a count of ten or more. The chain uses TRBV4-3 and TRBJ2-1; TRBD1 matches 9 bases. Germline V CDR1 and CDR2: LGHNA, YSLEER. The junction had 8 bases not matched to a gene; V was cut back by 1 base and J by 7 bases. The CDR3 length is 16 residues. The chain's CDR3 is CASSQVRMDRGNEQFF. CDR3 in DNA: TGCGCCAGCAGCCAAGTCCGGATGGACAGGGGTAATGAGCAGTTCTTC.

This clonotype was counted many times. The rearrangement joins TRBV11-2 to TRBJ2-7, with TRBD2 as a possible D gene (5 bases). The CDR3 covers 13 residues. Between the trimmed V and J ends, which lost 1 base and 13 bases, there was a span of 17 bases. CDR1 SGHAT and CDR2 FQNNGV come from the germline V gene. Here the CDR3 reads CASSLGLQDLSYF. In DNA, the CDR3 is TGTGCCAGCAGCTTAGGGCTTCAGGACTTATCATACTTC.

This clonotype was seen repeatedly, ten times or more. The V call is TRBV20-1, the J call TRBJ1-2, with TRBD1 matching 9 bases. V shed 3 bases, J shed 4 bases, and the junction held 9 bases outside the gene matches. This CDR3 region has 15 residues. Per germline, CDR1 DFQATT and CDR2 SNEGSKA (reference sequence). The CDR3 DNA follows: TGCAGTGCTAGCGTTGGACAGGGGAAAACCTATGGCTACACCTTC. The encoded protein is CSASVGQGKTYGYTF.